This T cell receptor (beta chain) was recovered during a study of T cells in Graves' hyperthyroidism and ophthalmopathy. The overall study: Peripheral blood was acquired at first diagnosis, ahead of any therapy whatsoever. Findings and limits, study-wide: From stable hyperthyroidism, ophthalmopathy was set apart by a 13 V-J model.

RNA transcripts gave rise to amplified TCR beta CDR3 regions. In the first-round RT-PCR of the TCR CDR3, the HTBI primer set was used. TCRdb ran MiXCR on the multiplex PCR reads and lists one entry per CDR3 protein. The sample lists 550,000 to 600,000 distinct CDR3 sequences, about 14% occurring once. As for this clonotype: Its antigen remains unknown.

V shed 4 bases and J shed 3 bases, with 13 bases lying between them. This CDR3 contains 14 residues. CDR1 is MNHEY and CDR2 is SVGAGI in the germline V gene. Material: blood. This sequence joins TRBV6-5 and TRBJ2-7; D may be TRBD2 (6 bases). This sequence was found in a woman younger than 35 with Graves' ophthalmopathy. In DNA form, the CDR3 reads TGTGCCAGCAGTTTCCGGGACTCCCTCTACGAGCAGTACTTC. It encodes CASSFRDSLYEQYF.